The 2 T cell receptor beta chains in this list originate from one sample, sequenced in a study of T cells in pancreatic ductal adenocarcinoma. Clones were read by immunoSEQ multiplex PCR, and TCRdb kept only the in-frame ones, dropping some. The sample records several thousand clones, roughly 86% being singletons. No neoadjuvant therapy was given to the selected pancreatic ductal adenocarcinoma patients before their surgery. Sequencing was done on a sample of PBMCs. The receptors come from a human donor with pancreatic ductal adenocarcinoma.

The rearrangement uses TRBV11-1 and TRBJ2-6; possible D gene TRBD2, 5 bases. CDR1 SGHAT and CDR2 FQDESV come from the germline V gene (reference sequence). The CDR3 is 15 amino acids. The V and J ends lost 7 bases and 3 bases respectively, with 13 bases between them. The CDR3 DNA sequence: TGTGCCAGCAACCCCCGGGGATTTGGGGCCAACGTCCTGACTTTC. Encoded protein: CASNPRGFGANVLTF.

The chain employs TRBV9 and TRBJ2-2; a possible D gene is TRBD1 (6 bases). Between the trimmed V and J ends, which lost 0 bases and 4 bases, there was a span of 13 bases. CDR1 and CDR2 (germline): SGDLS, YYNGEE. This CDR3 region has 16 residues. DNA for the CDR3: TGTGCCAGCAGCGTAGATCCAGGGGTGGGCACCGGGGAGCTGTTTTTT. Its translation: CASSVDPGVGTGELFF.